This T cell receptor beta chain derives from a study of spatial heterogeneity in lung cancer. At the level of the study: Researchers sequenced follow-up PBMC samples if they had them, and these came a median of about 22 months after resection. Study-level findings and limits: Follow-up blood showed ubiquitous expanded tumor TCRs less than blood at resection did.

Germline values: CDR1 KGHDR, CDR2 SFDVKD. Losses at the gene ends were 4 bases for V and 3 bases for J; bases not matched to a gene: 11. The CDR3 extends over 17 amino acids. For this clonotype: The antigen is unknown.

TCRdb re-called the 5' RACE reads with MiXCR, one entry per CDR3 protein. This sample carries under 150,000 distinct CDR3 sequences, roughly 10% of them seen once, and the ten largest clones take roughly 24%. The time point: blood at routine non-recurrence follow-up after resection. In each case, whole RNA from tumor, nontumor lung or frozen PBMC was sequenced unsorted. The chain joins TRBV24-1 to TRBJ2-1; 7 nucleotides match TRBD1. The sequencing used PBMCs, collected at follow-up. The clonotype originates from a female donor with early-stage non-small cell lung cancer. The DNA of the CDR3 is TGTGCCACCAGTGAGTCAGACCCGGGACAGAGCTACAATGAGCAGTTCTTC. This gives the protein CATSESDPGQSYNEQFF.